The clone carrying this T cell receptor (beta chain) occurred many times. Its antigen remains unknown. From the 5' RACE reads, TCRdb called clonotypes with MiXCR, one entry per CDR3 protein. The sample shows about 59,000 distinct CDR3 sequences, less than 15% of them seen only once. Trimming removed 7 bases at V and 4 bases at J, with 14 bases between. The CDR3 length is 13 residues. Per germline, CDR1 SGDLS and CDR2 YYNGEE. The data were obtained in a study of early T cells in non-severe SARS-CoV-2 infection. Whole-study context: RNA in bulk from unsorted whole blood was sequenced, and chains were unpaired. Findings and limits, study-wide: Lookups in VDJdb leaned toward anti-spike CD8 responses and missed private and CD4 specificities.

The specimen was whole blood, collected at baseline. This chain links TRBV9 with TRBJ1-1, with D possibly being TRBD1 (5 bases). The receptor's source is an adult who was a healthcare worker with PCR-confirmed SARS-CoV-2 infection or an uninfected control (not recorded which). The CDR3 spells CASSLGGGTEAFF. CDR3 in DNA: TGTGCCAGCTCCCTCGGGGGGGGCACTGAAGCTTTCTTT.